Listed here are 29 T cell receptor beta chains from one sample, sequenced in a study of blood T cell repertoires in COVID-19. TCRdb's table, derived via immunoSEQ multiplex PCR, lists solely in-frame clones and lacks some. The sample contains about 60,000 clones, roughly 82% of which appear only once. Source material: peripheral blood. Source of these receptors: an elderly woman with acute or convalescent COVID-19.

The chain employs TRBV27 and TRBJ2-2, with 10 bases that match TRBD1. Germline values: CDR1 MNHEY, CDR2 SMNVEV (reference sequence). V was clipped by 3 bases and J by 6 bases; unmatched bases: 4. CDR3 length: 15 amino acids. CDR3 region: CASSLGQGRAGELFF. DNA for the CDR3: TGTGCCAGCAGTTTGGGACAGGGGAGGGCCGGGGAGCTGTTTTTT.

Points on this clone: A junction boundary mismatches the germline segment, possibly from a read error. The rearrangement links TRBV4-1 to TRBJ1-2, with 8 bases aligning to TRBD1. The CDR3 consists of 15 residues. Germline V gene sequence: CDR1 MGHRA, CDR2 YSYEKL. The CDR3 region is CASSQVGTGGYSYTF. The CDR3 bases are TGCGCCAGCAGCCAAGTCGGGACAGGAGGCTATAGCTACACCTTC.

The chain uses TRBV25-1 and TRBJ2-3; D possibly corresponds to TRBD1 (5 bases). Germline CDR1 and CDR2: MGHDK and SYGVNS. Trimming cost V 3 bases and J 1 base, with 17 bases left between them. This CDR3 comprises 17 residues. The CDR3 DNA is TGTGCCAGCAGTGACCCTAAGGAAGGGGCCGGCACAGATACGCAGTATTTT. Translating it yields CASSDPKEGAGTDTQYF.

V and J are TRBV4-1 and TRBJ1-1, with 7 bases that match TRBD1. The CDR3 loop spans 16 amino acids. Per germline, CDR1 MGHRA and CDR2 YSYEKL. V was pared by 1 base and J by 0 bases, with 5 bases of the junction left unmatched. The CDR3 here is CASSQVNRGVNTEAFF. As DNA, the CDR3 is TGCGCCAGCAGCCAAGTGAACAGGGGAGTGAACACTGAAGCTTTCTTT.

The rearrangement uses TRBV12-5 and TRBJ2-1; 11 bases match TRBD2. This CDR3 is built from 17 residues. From germline, CDR1 is LGHNT and CDR2 FRNRAP. V trimming: 2 bases; J trimming: 3 bases; junction bases outside the gene matches: 6. The CDR3 DNA reads TGTGCTAGTGGTTTGCACCCGGGACTAGCGGTCTACAATGAGCAGTTCTTC. It yields the protein CASGLHPGLAVYNEQFF.

This chain connects TRBV18 to TRBJ2-1; 9 bases fit TRBD2. V shed 6 bases and J 5 bases; nucleotides not matched to a gene: 14. Germline CDR1 reads KGHSH; CDR2 reads LQKENI. The CDR3 totals 17 residues. CDR3 bases: TGTGCCAGCTCCCCTGCGGGGGGGGCCAGGTTGAACAATGAGCAGTTCTTC. It specifies CASSPAGGARLNNEQFF. The full variable domain, rest sourced from reference TRBV18 and TRBJ2-1, is NAGVMQNPRHLVRRRGQEARLRCSPMKGHSHVYWYRQLPEEGLKFMVYLQKENIIDESGMPKERFSAEFPKEGPSILRIQQVVRGDSAAYFCASSPAGGARLNNEQFFGPGTRLTVL.

As concerns this clone: In the same sample, other DNA sequences code for this CDR3. The J gene is TRBJ2-7, the V gene TRBV12-5; 7 bases agree with TRBD2. CDR3 length equals 15 residues. Germline V gene lookup returns CDR1 LGHNT and CDR2 FRNRAP. V dropped 1 base and J dropped 2; count of bases not matched to a gene: 5. The CDR3 nucleotides are TGTGCTAGTGGTTTGGGACTAGCTGGTGCCTACGAGCAGTACTTC. It yields the protein CASGLGLAGAYEQYF.

This clone was detected a few times. CDR3 amino acids: CASSLFRGDGNTEAFF. CDR3 DNA: TGTGCCAGCAGTTTATTCAGGGGGGACGGGAACACTGAAGCTTTCTTT. The chain couples TRBV6-5 to TRBJ1-1; 7 bases agree with TRBD1. Germline CDR1 and CDR2: MNHEY and SVGAGI. Trimming took 4 bases from V and 1 from J; bases not matched to a gene: 9. The CDR3 contains 16 residues.

The chain couples TRBV10-1 to TRBJ2-3; 8 positions agree with TRBD2. After removal of 4 bases from V and 0 bases from J, the junction contained 6 bases not matched to a gene. The CDR3 covers 16 residues. Germline V gene lookup returns CDR1 WNHNN and CDR2 SYGVQD (reference sequence). CDR3 coding DNA: TGCGCCAGCAGTGGTATAGCGGGGTCGAGCACAGATACGCAGTATTTT. Translation: CASSGIAGSSTDTQYF.

J is TRBJ1-3 and V is TRBV18, with no clear D. V lost 5 bases to trimming and J lost 0 bases, with 11 bases between them. Germline values: CDR1 KGHSH, CDR2 LQKENI. The CDR3 has 15 residues. CDR3 bases: TGTGCCAGCTCAATCGACATTACCTCTGGAAACACCATATATTTT. Its translation is CASSIDITSGNTIYF.

The V gene is TRBV10-2, the J gene TRBJ2-1, with 13 bases that match TRBD2. Per germline, CDR1 WSHSY and CDR2 SAAADI. The J segment lost 9 bases and the V segment lost 8 bases, leaving 1 base of the junction unmatched. The CDR3 spans 12 residues. This CDR3 reads CASRLAGGEQFF. DNA for the CDR3: TGCGCCAGCCGACTAGCGGGAGGTGAGCAGTTCTTC.

The genes are TRBV12-5 and TRBJ1-1, with D uncertain. This CDR3 contains 14 residues. Trimming cost V 7 bases and J 0 bases, with 12 bases left between them. The germline V gene has CDR1 LGHNT and CDR2 FRNRAP. The CDR3 region has the DNA TGTGCTAGTGCCATCAGAACAATGAACACTGAAGCTTTCTTT. As protein: CASAIRTMNTEAFF.

CDR3 protein: CATSIQVADTQYF. The CDR3 bases are TGTGCCACCAGCATCCAGGTCGCAGATACGCAGTATTTT. This chain connects TRBV15 to TRBJ2-3, with D uncertain. Germline loops: CDR1 LNHNV, CDR2 YYDKDF (reference sequence). There are 13 residues in the CDR3. The V end lost 4 bases, the J end lost 4 bases, and 9 bases lay between the germline ends.

The chain recombines TRBV5-1 with TRBJ1-4; 9 bases are a match to TRBD1. Trimming removed 5 bases from V and 4 bases from J; junction bases left unmatched: 6. Looked up from germline, CDR1 is SGHRS and CDR2 is YFSETQ. This CDR3 contains 15 residues. This CDR3 reads CASRDTGGINEKLFF. The CDR3 coding sequence is TGCGCCAGCAGAGACACAGGGGGCATTAATGAAAAACTGTTTTTT.

The V and J genes are TRBV28 and TRBJ1-2, with 9 bases aligning to TRBD1. The CDR3 spans 16 residues. Germline V lookup: CDR1 MDHEN, CDR2 SYDVKM. V shed 4 bases and J 3 bases; nucleotides not matched to a gene: 9. CDR3 in amino acids: CASSYTGTGIYYGYTF. In DNA, the CDR3 is TGTGCCAGCAGTTATACCGGGACAGGGATATACTATGGCTACACCTTC.

The rearrangement links TRBV27 to TRBJ1-4; 11 bases are shared with TRBD1. The CDR3 runs to 17 residues. Losses at the gene ends were 2 bases for V and 10 bases for J; bases not matched to a gene: 12. Germline V gene lookup returns CDR1 MNHEY and CDR2 SMNVEV (reference sequence). The CDR3 protein is CASSLDLPDRGHGKLFF. The DNA for the CDR3 is TGTGCCAGCAGTTTAGACCTCCCGGACAGGGGGCATGGAAAACTGTTTTTT. The whole variable domain, remainder taken from reference TRBV27 and TRBJ1-4, is EAQVTQNPRYLITVTGKKLTVTCSQNMNHEYMSWYRQDPGLGLRQIYYSMNVEVTDKGDVPEGYKVSRKEKRNFPLILESPSPNQTSLYFCASSLDLPDRGHGKLFFGSGTQLSVL.

The chain joins TRBV12-3 or TRBV12-4 to TRBJ2-1, with D perhaps TRBD1 (6 bases). The CDR3 totals 13 residues. Trimming took off 1 base at V and 9 bases at J, with 10 bases between the two ends. CDR3 DNA sequence: TGTGCCAGCAGTTTAGTGGCAGGGGCTGAGCAGTTCTTC. This encodes CASSLVAGAEQFF.

The chain recombines TRBV5-1 with TRBJ2-3, with a weak D call TRBD2 (5 bases). Between the trimmed V and J ends, which lost 5 bases and 4 bases, there was a span of 20 bases. The CDR3 has 16 residues. Per germline, CDR1 SGHRS and CDR2 YFSETQ. The CDR3: CASSKLSGLTPDTQYF. Written as DNA, the CDR3 is TGCGCCAGCAGTAAGCTCTCCGGACTTACTCCAGATACGCAGTATTTT.

The V and J genes are TRBV11-3 and TRBJ2-1; 8 bases fit TRBD2. From germline, CDR1 is SGHNT and CDR2 YENEEA. This CDR3 spans 16 amino acids. With V trimmed by 5 bases and J by 1 base, 7 bases remained unmatched. The CDR3, as DNA: TGTGCCAGCAGCCTCCCCACTAGCGGTTCCTACAATGAGCAGTTCTTC. It specifies CASSLPTSGSYNEQFF.

The chain uses TRBV2 and TRBJ2-5; possible D gene TRBD1, 5 bases. CDR3 size: 15 residues. V lost 3 bases and J lost 5, with 16 bases in between. The germline CDR1 and CDR2 sequences are SNHLY and FYNNEI. The CDR3 DNA reads TGTGCCAGCAGTGAGAAAGTCTGGGGCGCGGAGACCCAGTACTTC. Its protein is CASSEKVWGAETQYF.

The table lists this clone with a few counts. CDR3 in amino acids: CASSLDRGAGNTIYF. CDR3 DNA sequence: TGTGCCAGCAGTTTGGACAGGGGGGCTGGAAACACCATATATTTT. The chain links TRBV27 to TRBJ1-3, with 10 nucleotides matching TRBD1. With V trimmed by 3 bases and J by 2 bases, 1 base remained unmatched. The CDR3 is 15 amino acids. Germline-derived CDR1 and CDR2 are MNHEY and SMNVEV (reference sequence).

The chain is built from TRBV9 and TRBJ2-2; TRBD2 matches 10 bases. The CDR3 contains 18 residues. The germline V gene has CDR1 SGDLS and CDR2 YYNGEE. Germline trimming cut 0 bases from V and 4 bases from J; bases unmatched to any gene: 9. The DNA for the CDR3 is TGTGCCAGCAGCGTAGTAGCTAGCGGGAGCGTTAGCACCGGGGAGCTGTTTTTT. Protein sequence: CASSVVASGSVSTGELFF.

This chain connects TRBV3-1 (or the pseudogene TRBV3-2) to TRBJ2-7; 13 bases line up with TRBD2. The germline CDR1 and CDR2 sequences are LGHDT and YNNKEL (reference sequence). V shed 4 bases, J shed 6 bases, and the junction held 3 bases outside the gene matches. CDR3 length: 14 amino acids. The CDR3 spells CASSPGLAGVEQYF. CDR3 sequence (DNA): TGTGCCAGCAGCCCTGGACTAGCGGGAGTCGAGCAGTACTTC.

This clone was picked up a small number of times. The V call is TRBV12-5, the J call TRBJ2-7, with D perhaps matching TRBD1 (6 bases). Germline CDR1 LGHNT, CDR2 FRNRAP. The V end lost 5 bases, the J end lost 6 bases, and 20 bases lay between the germline ends. This CDR3 region has 15 residues. The CDR3 nucleotides read TGTGCTAGTGGTCCAGGACAGCCAGGGATGCTCGAGCAGTACTTC. Translation: CASGPGQPGMLEQYF. The full variable domain, with the rest looked up from reference TRBV12-5 and TRBJ2-7, is DARVTQTPRHKVTEMGQEVTMRCQPILGHNTVFWYRQTMMQGLELLAYFRNRAPLDDSGMPKDRFSAEMPDATLATLKIQPSEPRDSAVYFCASGPGQPGMLEQYFGPGTRLTVT.

The chain carries TRBV6-1 and TRBJ1-2, with D hard to call. The germline gives CDR1 MNHNS, CDR2 SASEGT. Trimming removed 3 bases from V and 8 bases from J, with 13 bases in between. The length of the CDR3 is 13 residues. The CDR3 sequence is CASSDDLMRGYTF. The DNA of the CDR3 is TGTGCCAGCAGTGATGACCTTATGAGGGGCTACACCTTC.

The gene calls are TRBV12-3 or TRBV12-4 and TRBJ1-2; maybe TRBD1 (6 bases). The V end was cut by 6 bases, the J end by 1 base, with 9 bases between. The CDR3 has 13 residues. CDR3 loop: CASSPDSNYGYTF. The DNA for the CDR3 is TGTGCCAGCAGCCCGGACAGTAACTATGGCTACACCTTC.

This rearrangement joins TRBV27 to TRBJ1-2; maybe TRBD1 (6 bases). Trimming took 5 bases from V and 4 from J, leaving 20 bases between them. This CDR3 comprises 16 residues. Germline V gene sequence: CDR1 MNHEY, CDR2 SMNVEV (reference sequence). The CDR3 sequence is CASSPSLNRDTYGYTF. The CDR3 DNA reads as TGTGCCAGCAGTCCGTCGCTCAACAGGGACACCTATGGCTACACCTTC.

The chain uses TRBV2 and TRBJ1-5; TRBD1 matches 7 bases. The length of the CDR3 is 15 residues. After removal of 5 bases from V and 1 base from J, the junction contained 5 bases not matched to a gene. Germline V gene sequence: CDR1 SNHLY, CDR2 FYNNEI. CDR3 sequence reads: CASSPPGQSNQPQHF. The CDR3 DNA reads TGTGCCAGCAGTCCCCCGGGACAGAGCAATCAGCCCCAGCATTTT.

This rearrangement joins TRBV24-1 to TRBJ2-2, with D possibly being TRBD1 (5 bases). The CDR3 has 16 amino acids. V was trimmed by 2 bases and J by 0 bases, leaving 9 bases between them. The germline CDR1 and CDR2 sequences are KGHDR and SFDVKD. The CDR3 loop reads CATSDSDKTNTGELFF. The CDR3, as DNA: TGTGCCACCAGTGATTCGGACAAGACGAACACCGGGGAGCTGTTTTTT.